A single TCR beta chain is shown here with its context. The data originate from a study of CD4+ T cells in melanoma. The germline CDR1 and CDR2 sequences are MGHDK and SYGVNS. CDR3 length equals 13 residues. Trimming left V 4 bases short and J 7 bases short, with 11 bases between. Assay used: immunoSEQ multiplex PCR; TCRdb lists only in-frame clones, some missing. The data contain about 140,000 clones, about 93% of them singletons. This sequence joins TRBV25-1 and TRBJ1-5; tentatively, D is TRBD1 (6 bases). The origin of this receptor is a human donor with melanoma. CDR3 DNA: TGTGCCAGCAGTGGAGGGGGGAGGCAGCCCCAGCATTTT. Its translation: CASSGGGRQPQHF.